Listed below are T cell receptor beta chains from one sample, sequenced in a study of T cell repertoires in cytomegalovirus infection. MiXCR was run by TCRdb on the reads, yielding one entry per CDR3 protein. The sample yields some 800,000 distinct CDR3 sequences, approximately 32% seen once. No antigen has been identified for these receptors. Sample: cultured CD8+ T cells from PBMCs, taken from culture after CMV antigen stimulation. The receptors were sampled from a human donor in good health (CMV status not recorded). Some clones in this sample may be carry-over from other donors' samples. Both conserved end residues are part of each CDR3. D genes are given only for firm matches. The size field is filled for only some rows; it gives once, few, many or a size class.

v_gene	j_gene	abundance	d_gene	CDR3nt	CDR3aa
TRBV7-3	TRBJ2-5	many	TRBD2	TGTGCCAGCAGCCCGGGACTAGCGGGGAGGGAGACCCAGTACTTC	CASSPGLAGRETQYF
TRBV7-4	TRBJ1-4	NA	NA	TGTGCCAGCAGGTCTCGAAAGCCTAATGAAAAACTGTTTTTT	CASRSRKPNEKLFF
TRBV6-5	TRBJ1-2	NA	NA	TGTGCCAGCAGTTACCGGATTAGAGATGGCTACACCTTC	CASSYRIRDGYTF
TRBV7-2	TRBJ2-7	many	TRBD1	TGTGCCAGCAGCTTTGAGATGACAGGGTTCTACGAGCAGTACTTC	CASSFEMTGFYEQYF
TRBV18	TRBJ2-2	NA	NA	TGTGCCAGCTCACCAGTTGAGAACACCGGGGAGCTGTTTTTT	CASSPVENTGELFF
TRBV12-3/TRBV12-4	TRBJ1-5	NA	TRBD1	TGTGCCAGCAGCTCCTCTACAGGGGGCACTCAGCCCCAGCATTTT	CASSSSTGGTQPQHF
TRBV2	TRBJ2-3	NA	NA	TGTGCCACCGCTACAGATACGCAGTATTTT	CATATDTQYF
TRBV15	TRBJ1-1	few	NA	TGTGCCACCAGCTCCCTCTCCTCCCGGGGGAGGACTGAAGCTTTCTTT	CATSSLSSRGRTEAFF
TRBV29-1	TRBJ2-7	NA	TRBD1	TGCAGCGCCGGATGGGGGACAGGGGGGGAGCAGTACTTC	CSAGWGTGGEQYF
TRBV4-1	TRBJ2-1	NA	TRBD1	TGCGCCAGCAGCCCTCCCGGGACAGTCTCCTACAATGAGCAGTTCTTC	CASSPPGTVSYNEQFF
TRBV4-1	TRBJ2-7	few	NA	TGCGCCAGCAGCCAGGGGGTTTTCTCCTACGAGCAGTACTTC	CASSQGVFSYEQYF
TRBV12-3/TRBV12-4	TRBJ1-1	few	TRBD1	TGTGCCAGCAGTCCAAGAGACAGGGTTTGGACTGAAGCTTTCTTT	CASSPRDRVWTEAFF
TRBV12-3/TRBV12-4	TRBJ2-1	few	NA	TGTGCCAGCAGTTTTGAAGTTTCCAATGAGCAGTTCTTC	CASSFEVSNEQFF
TRBV27	TRBJ1-1	NA	TRBD1	TGTGCCAGCAGGTCGGGACAGGACCTTAACACTGAAGCTTTCTTT	CASRSGQDLNTEAFF
TRBV7-2	TRBJ1-5	few	TRBD1	TGTGCCAGCAGCCTAGGACTACAGGGGACCAATCAGCCCCAGCATTTT	CASSLGLQGTNQPQHF
TRBV6-1	TRBJ2-6	many	NA	TGTGCCAGCAGTGAAGAGAGCTCTGGGGCCAACGTCCTGACTTTC	CASSEESSGANVLTF
TRBV20-1	TRBJ1-2	NA	NA	TGCAGTGCTCCACGGACAGTCAACTATGGCTACACCTTC	CSAPRTVNYGYTF
TRBV5-5	TRBJ2-3	NA	NA	TGTGCCAGCAACTTAGGACGGTTTAGCACAGATACGCAGTATTTT	CASNLGRFSTDTQYF
TRBV29-1	TRBJ1-1	few	NA	TGCAGCGTTGGCGGGGTGAGGGGTCAAACTGAAGCTTTCTTT	CSVGGVRGQTEAFF
TRBV27	TRBJ1-1	once	NA	TGTGCCAGCCATTCGACCTTCGGAGCTTTCTTT	CASHSTFGAFF
TRBV7-6	TRBJ1-2	many	TRBD1	TGTGCCAGCAGCCGAGGGACAGGGGGCGTCTATGGCTACACCTTC	CASSRGTGGVYGYTF
TRBV7-9	TRBJ1-2	NA	NA	TGTGCCAGCAGCTTAGCGCCACGGACGACCGGCTATGGCTACACCTTC	CASSLAPRTTGYGYTF
TRBV7-6	TRBJ2-3	NA	NA	TGTGCCAGCAGCTTAGTACCCGATGAGGGGGCAGGGGGGGATACGCAGTATTTT	CASSLVPDEGAGGDTQYF
TRBV6-5	TRBJ2-5	NA	NA	TGTGCCAGCAGTTCCGGGATTGAGACCCAGTACTTC	CASSSGIETQYF
TRBV12-3/TRBV12-4	TRBJ2-5	few	NA	TGTGCCAGCGCCTTCTTAGGGGGGGGGGCCCAAGAGACCCAGTACTTC	CASAFLGGGAQETQYF
TRBV4-1	TRBJ2-5	few	TRBD2	TGCGCCAGCAGCCAAGAAAGCGGGGCGATCCAAGAGACCCAGTACTTC	CASSQESGAIQETQYF
TRBV7-9	TRBJ2-1	few	NA	TGTGCCAGCAGCTATGGTTCGCGGGCAGCCTACAATGAGCAGTTCTTC	CASSYGSRAAYNEQFF